The 10 T cell receptor beta chains in this list originate from one sample, sequenced in a study of blood T cell repertoires in COVID-19. Some clones are missing from TCRdb's copy, which holds only in-frame ones; the method was immunoSEQ multiplex PCR. The profile shows tens of thousands of clones, over 80% of them singletons. The specimen was peripheral blood. The receptors here all came from a man aged 25-40 years with COVID-19, enrolled during active disease.

The chain employs TRBV7-8 and TRBJ1-1; D may be TRBD1 (6 bases). CDR3 length: 17 residues. Looked up from germline, CDR1 is SGHVS and CDR2 is FQNEAQ. The V and J ends lost 7 bases and 0 bases respectively, with 21 bases between them. The CDR3 DNA reads as TGTGCCAGCAAACCGGGACAAGGGCGCCCCATGAACACTGAAGCTTTCTTT. It yields the protein CASKPGQGRPMNTEAFF.

The chain employs TRBV29-1 and TRBJ2-7; a weak D match, TRBD2 (5 bases). CDR1 is SQVTM and CDR2 is ANQGSEA in the germline V gene. The ends were cut back, 5 bases at V and 2 bases at J, with 16 bases in the middle. This CDR3 comprises 14 residues. In DNA form, the CDR3 reads TGCAGCGTTTTAGGAGGTTGGGCAGCCTACGAGCAGTACTTC. As protein: CSVLGGWAAYEQYF.

The CDR3: CASSLGATEAFF. Written as DNA, the CDR3 is TGCGCCAGCAGCTTAGGGGCCACTGAAGCTTTCTTT. This chain uses TRBV5-1 with TRBJ1-1; TRBD1 might be the D (5 bases). Trimming pared 2 bases from V and 4 bases from J, leaving 6 bases between. This CDR3 contains 12 residues. Germline V lookup: CDR1 SGHRS, CDR2 YFSETQ.

The rearrangement links TRBV9 to TRBJ1-1; D is unresolved. Germline CDR1 SGDLS, CDR2 YYNGEE. CDR3 length: 13 amino acids. With 5 bases removed from V and 0 bases from J, the gap between germline ends came to 8 bases. The CDR3 region is CASSLTVNTEAFF. CDR3 nucleotides: TGTGCCAGCAGTCTTACAGTGAACACTGAAGCTTTCTTT.

The gene calls are TRBV7-2 and TRBJ1-1; D is perhaps TRBD1 (5 bases). Trimming removed 6 bases from V and 1 base from J, with 15 bases in between. This CDR3 is 15 amino acids long. The germline gives CDR1 SGHTA, CDR2 FQGNSA. DNA for the CDR3: TGTGCCAGCAGGAAAACAGGAGTTAAGAACACTGAAGCTTTCTTT. Its protein product is CASRKTGVKNTEAFF.

The chain recombines TRBV18 with TRBJ1-2, with D uncertain. CDR1 and CDR2 from the germline V gene are KGHSH and LQKENI. V dropped 1 base and J dropped 4 bases, with 7 bases sitting between them. CDR3 size: 13 residues. The CDR3 region is CASSPLETYGYTF. In nucleotides, the CDR3 is TGTGCCAGCTCACCACTGGAGACCTATGGCTACACCTTC.

The chain recombines TRBV5-6 with TRBJ1-1; D remains ambiguous. Germline lookup yields CDR1 SGHDT and CDR2 YYEEEE. CDR3 length: 14 residues. The V end lost 6 bases, the J end lost 7 bases, and 19 bases lay between the germline ends. Here the CDR3 reads CASTVLGALHEAFF. CDR3 nucleotide sequence: TGTGCCAGCACCGTCCTGGGAGCTCTTCATGAAGCTTTCTTT. The full variable domain, rest sourced from reference TRBV5-6 and TRBJ1-1, is DAGVTQSPTHLIKTRGQQVTLRCSPKSGHDTVSWYQQALGQGPQFIFQYYEEEERQRGNFPDRFSGHQFPNYSSELNVNALLLGDSALYLCASTVLGALHEAFFGQGTRLTVV.

A single count supports this clone. The chain joins TRBV7-3 to TRBJ1-2; the match to TRBD1 covers 7 bases. With V trimmed by 3 bases and J by 6 bases, 10 bases remained unmatched. CDR3 size: 15 residues. Germline loops: CDR1 SGHTA, CDR2 FQGTGA. The CDR3: CASSFRDSASHGYTF. CDR3 nucleotide sequence: TGTGCCAGCAGCTTTCGGGACAGCGCGAGCCATGGCTACACCTTC.

The V gene is TRBV7-6, the J gene TRBJ2-2; 7 bases fit TRBD2. The CDR3 sequence is 16 residues long. V shed 2 bases and J 4 bases; nucleotides not matched to a gene: 7. Germline V lookup: CDR1 SGHVS, CDR2 FNYEAQ. DNA of the CDR3: TGTGCCAGCAGCTTAACGAGCGGGAAGAGCACCGGGGAGCTGTTTTTT. Its translation: CASSLTSGKSTGELFF.

This chain connects TRBV9 to TRBJ2-7; D remains unclear. The V end was cut by 5 bases, the J end by 3 bases, with 15 bases between. The V gene's germline CDR1 is SGDLS and CDR2 YYNGEE. The CDR3 totals 14 residues. Here the CDR3 reads CASSLAFADYEQYF. In DNA form, the CDR3 reads TGTGCCAGCAGTTTGGCCTTTGCGGACTACGAGCAGTACTTC.